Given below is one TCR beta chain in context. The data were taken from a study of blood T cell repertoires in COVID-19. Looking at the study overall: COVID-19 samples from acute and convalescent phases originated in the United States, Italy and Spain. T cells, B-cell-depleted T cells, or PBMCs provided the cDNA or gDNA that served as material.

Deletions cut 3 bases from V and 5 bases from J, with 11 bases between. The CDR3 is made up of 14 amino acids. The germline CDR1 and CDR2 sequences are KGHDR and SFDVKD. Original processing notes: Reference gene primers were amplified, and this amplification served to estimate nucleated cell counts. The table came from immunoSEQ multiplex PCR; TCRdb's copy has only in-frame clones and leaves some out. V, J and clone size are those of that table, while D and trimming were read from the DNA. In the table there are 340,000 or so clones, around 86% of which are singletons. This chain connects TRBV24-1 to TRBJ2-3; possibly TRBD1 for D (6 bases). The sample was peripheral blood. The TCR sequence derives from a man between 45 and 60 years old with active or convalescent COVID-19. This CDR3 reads CATSDRGNLDTQYF. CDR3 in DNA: TGTGCCACCAGTGATAGGGGGAATTTAGATACGCAGTATTTT.